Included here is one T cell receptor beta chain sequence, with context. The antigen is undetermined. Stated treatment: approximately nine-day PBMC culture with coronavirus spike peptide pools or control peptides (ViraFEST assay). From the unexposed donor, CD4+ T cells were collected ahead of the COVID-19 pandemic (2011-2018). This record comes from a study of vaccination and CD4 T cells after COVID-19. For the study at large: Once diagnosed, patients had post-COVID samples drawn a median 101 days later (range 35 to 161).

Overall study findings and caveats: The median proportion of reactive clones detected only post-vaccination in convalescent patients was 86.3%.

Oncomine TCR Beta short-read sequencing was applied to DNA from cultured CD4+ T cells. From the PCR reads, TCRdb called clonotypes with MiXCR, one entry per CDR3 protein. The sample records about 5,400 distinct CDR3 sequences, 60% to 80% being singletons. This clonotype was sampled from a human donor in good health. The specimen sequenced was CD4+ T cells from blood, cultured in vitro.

CDR3 loop: CASSPQLQGQFGSPLHF. The CDR3 DNA follows: TGCGCCAGCAGCCCGCAATTACAGGGACAGTTCGGGTCACCCCTCCACTTT. The V call is TRBV4-3, the J call TRBJ1-6; 7 bases are a match to TRBD1. CDR3 length: 17 amino acids. V shed 4 bases, J shed 10 bases, and the junction held 16 bases outside the gene matches. Germline loops: CDR1 LGHNA, CDR2 YSLEER.